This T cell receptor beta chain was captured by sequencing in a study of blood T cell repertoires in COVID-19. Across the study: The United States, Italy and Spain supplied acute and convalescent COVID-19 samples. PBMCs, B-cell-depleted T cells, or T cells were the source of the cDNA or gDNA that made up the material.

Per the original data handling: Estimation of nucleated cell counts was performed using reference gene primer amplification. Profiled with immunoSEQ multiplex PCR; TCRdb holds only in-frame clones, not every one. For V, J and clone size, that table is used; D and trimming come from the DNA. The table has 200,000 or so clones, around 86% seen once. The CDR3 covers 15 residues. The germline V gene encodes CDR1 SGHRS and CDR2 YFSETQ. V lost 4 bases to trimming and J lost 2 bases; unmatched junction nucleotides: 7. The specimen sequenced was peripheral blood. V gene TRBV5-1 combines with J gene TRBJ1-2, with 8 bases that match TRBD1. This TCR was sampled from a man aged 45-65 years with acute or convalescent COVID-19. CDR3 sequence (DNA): TGCGCCAGCAGCACTGGGACAGGAGGGAACTATGGCTACACCTTC. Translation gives CASSTGTGGNYGYTF.